The clone carrying this T cell receptor (beta chain) has only a few counts. Its target is unknown. This sample is drawn from a study of response to subunit inactivated influenza vaccine. Germline CDR1 reads MNHNS; CDR2 reads SASEGT. Deletions cut 3 bases from V and 1 base from J, with 10 bases between. This CDR3 comprises 14 residues. Study-level results: T cells newly recruited by each seasonal influenza vaccination are few, the authors suggested.

Using its own MiXCR run on the RT-PCR reads, TCRdb lists one record per CDR3 protein. The sample lists 500,000 to 700,000 distinct CDR3 sequences, under 30% occurring once. The data were also submitted as part of a second study, on T cells expressing NK-cell markers. According to that study: Beta-chain TCR cDNA was generated via 5'RACE template switching with UMIs. T cells sorted in several experiments were restricted to alpha-beta TCR T cells by an anti-gamma-delta TCR antibody. In a group of 5 or 6 donors, dominant NKG2C+ clonotypes represented about 1.0-7.5% of CD8+ T cells. In several donors, these clonotypes also led the CD3+CD56-NKG2C+ fraction.

The rearrangement uses TRBV6-1 and TRBJ2-7; D not resolved. The clonotype comes from a man aged 50 to 60 who received an inactivated influenza vaccine. The specimen comprised CD4+ T cells sorted from PBMCs, sampled 12 days after vaccination. For the CDR3, the DNA is TGTGCCAGCAGTGAGATAGGCCGTTCCTACGAGCAGTACTTC. Encoded protein: CASSEIGRSYEQYF.